The text below deals with one T cell receptor beta chain. Its antigen is currently unknown. The source of the sample is a study of cytomegalovirus exposure and HLA in healthy donors. Regarding the study as a whole: Other equally common chains were less clonally expanded than HLA-associated TCR beta chains, a later analysis showed.

PCR was performed using 60 Vbeta and 13 Jbeta primers. Libraries were prepared by immunoSEQ multiplex PCR; TCRdb keeps only in-frame clonotypes and omits some of them. The sample lists 110,000 to 150,000 clones, roughly 79% seen once, with approximately 9.7% in the top ten. This sequence originates from a woman in her sixties in good health and CMV-seropositive. The sample comprised PBMCs.

CDR3 sequence reads: CASSRMGGPTNTGELFF. CDR3 coding DNA: TGTGCCAGCAGTCGAATGGGGGGGCCGACGAACACCGGGGAGCTGTTTTTT. The rearrangement uses TRBV5-6 and TRBJ2-2, with D possibly being TRBD2 (7 bases). The germline gives CDR1 SGHDT, CDR2 YYEEEE. The CDR3 covers 17 residues. The V gene lost 5 bases and the J gene lost 0 bases, with 17 bases spanning the gap.